The sequence of this TCR beta chain was determined in a study of T cells after yellow fever vaccination. Whole-study context: Each low-cell-number fraction was prepared by means of SMART-Seq v4 Ultra Low Input.

Trimming at V came to 5 bases and at J to 2 bases, leaving 3 bases not matched to a gene. Germline lookup yields CDR1 DFQATT and CDR2 SNEGSKA (reference sequence). CDR3 length: 16 amino acids. Study-level points and caveats: Post-booster reappearance was seen for most primary-vaccination clones (just over 95% CD4, 85% to 90% CD8). Abundant bulk-derived clonotypes could contaminate FACS-sorted repertoires.

On this clonotype itself: Its antigen is unidentified.

TCR cDNA was made by 5'RACE template switching, adding a universal primer site and UMIs. MiXCR, applied by TCRdb to the 5' RACE reads, yields one record per CDR3 protein. The table records about 580,000 distinct CDR3 sequences, roughly a sixth of them present only once. The sequence was obtained from a young man who received the YFV17D yellow fever vaccine. Sample: PBMCs, taken about 5 days after the first yellow fever vaccination. The rearrangement links TRBV20-1 to TRBJ2-2; 15 bases align to TRBD2. This CDR3 is CSASGLAGGNTGELFF. The CDR3 DNA reads TGCAGTGCTTCGGGACTAGCGGGGGGCAACACCGGGGAGCTGTTTTTT.